These T cell receptor beta chains were read from a single sample in a study of response to subunit inactivated influenza vaccine. TCRdb fed the RT-PCR reads into MiXCR, producing one record per CDR3 protein. The sample has about 780,000 distinct CDR3 sequences; about a fifth are singletons. The material sequenced was PBMCs from blood, taken approximately 5 days after vaccination. The source of these receptors is a man over 45 who received an inactivated influenza vaccine. Both conserved end residues are part of each CDR3. D genes are given only for firm matches. Not all rows give a size; the values are once, few, many and, for expanded clones, a class.

D	V	J	size	DNA	CDR3
TRBD2	TRBV5-6	TRBJ2-4	.	TGTGCCAGCAGCTTCTTCGGAACTAGCGCTGACATTCAGTACTTC	CASSFFGTSADIQYF
TRBD2	TRBV5-1	TRBJ2-7	few	TGCGCCAGCAGCTTGGCCTCTGAAGCGGGAGGGCCGGTGGAGCAGTACTTC	CASSLASEAGGPVEQYF
.	TRBV29-1	TRBJ1-1	few	TGCAGCGTTGAAATTCTCAATCCTGAAGCTTTCTTT	CSVEILNPEAFF
TRBD1	TRBV5-1	TRBJ2-5	few	TGCGCCAGCAGCTCGACAGGGGGCAGGGAGACCCAGTACTTC	CASSSTGGRETQYF
.	TRBV20-1	TRBJ1-5	few	TGCAGTGCTTCGGTTAGCAATCAGCCCCAGCATTTT	CSASVSNQPQHF
.	TRBV7-6	TRBJ2-7	few	TGTGCCAGCAGCCCCGGCGGGGTCTCCTACGAGCAGTACTTC	CASSPGGVSYEQYF
.	TRBV5-1	TRBJ1-5	few	TGCGCCAGCAGCTTACAGGGTGAGCGCGAGCAGCCCCAGCATTTT	CASSLQGEREQPQHF
.	TRBV12-3/TRBV12-4	TRBJ2-3	few	TGTGCCAGCAGTTTAAGCCATCTTTTAGTTAGCACAGATACGCAGTATTTT	CASSLSHLLVSTDTQYF
.	TRBV11-2	TRBJ2-7	.	TGTGCCAGCAGCTTGACTAGCTCCGACAGGCTCGAGCAGTACTTC	CASSLTSSDRLEQYF
.	TRBV20-1	TRBJ2-7	many	TGCAGTGCTAGCTTAGGCTACTACGAGCAGTACTTC	CSASLGYYEQYF
.	TRBV20-1	TRBJ2-3	.	TGCAGTGCTAGAGATTATCGTGAAAGAAACACAGATACGCAGTATTTT	CSARDYRERNTDTQYF
.	TRBV20-1	TRBJ2-1	few	TGCAGTGCTAGAGAGTGGGGGACCTCCTACAATGAGCAGTTCTTC	CSAREWGTSYNEQFF
.	TRBV6-1	TRBJ2-4	few	TGTGCCAGCAGTGGTTCCCAGGGGGGCTTCGGAAACATTCAGTACTTC	CASSGSQGGFGNIQYF
.	TRBV12-3/TRBV12-4	TRBJ1-6	many	TGTGCCAGCAGTCCAACAGGATACAGCAATTCACCCCTCCACTTT	CASSPTGYSNSPLHF
.	TRBV5-1	TRBJ2-5	.	TGCGCCAGGAGCTTGGGGCATCCCCAGGGGGAGACCCAGTACTTC	CARSLGHPQGETQYF
.	TRBV4-2	TRBJ1-1	few	TGTGCCAGCAGCCCTGAGGACACCCTCAACACTGAAGCTTTCTTT	CASSPEDTLNTEAFF
TRBD1	TRBV12-3/TRBV12-4	TRBJ2-5	many	TGTGCCAGCAGTGCTCGGACAGGAGGAGAGACCCAGTACTTC	CASSARTGGETQYF